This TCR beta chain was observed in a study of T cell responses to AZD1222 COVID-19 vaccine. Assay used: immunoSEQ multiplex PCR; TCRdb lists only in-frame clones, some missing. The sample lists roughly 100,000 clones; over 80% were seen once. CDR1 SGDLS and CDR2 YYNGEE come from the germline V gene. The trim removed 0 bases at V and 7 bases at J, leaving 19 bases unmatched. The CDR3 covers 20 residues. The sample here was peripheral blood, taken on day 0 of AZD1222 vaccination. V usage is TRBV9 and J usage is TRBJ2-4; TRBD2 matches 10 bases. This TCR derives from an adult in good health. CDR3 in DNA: TGTGCCAGCAGCGTAGGGTACCGAAGTTCTAGCGGGAGTGGAGGGAACATTCAGTACTTC. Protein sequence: CASSVGYRSSSGSGGNIQYF. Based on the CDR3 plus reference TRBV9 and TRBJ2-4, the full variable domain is DSGVTQTPKHLITATGQRVTLRCSPRSGDLSVYWYQQSLDQGLQFLIQYYNGEERAKGNILERFSAQQFPDLHSELNLSSLELGDSALYFCASSVGYRSSSGSGGNIQYFGAGTRLSVL.